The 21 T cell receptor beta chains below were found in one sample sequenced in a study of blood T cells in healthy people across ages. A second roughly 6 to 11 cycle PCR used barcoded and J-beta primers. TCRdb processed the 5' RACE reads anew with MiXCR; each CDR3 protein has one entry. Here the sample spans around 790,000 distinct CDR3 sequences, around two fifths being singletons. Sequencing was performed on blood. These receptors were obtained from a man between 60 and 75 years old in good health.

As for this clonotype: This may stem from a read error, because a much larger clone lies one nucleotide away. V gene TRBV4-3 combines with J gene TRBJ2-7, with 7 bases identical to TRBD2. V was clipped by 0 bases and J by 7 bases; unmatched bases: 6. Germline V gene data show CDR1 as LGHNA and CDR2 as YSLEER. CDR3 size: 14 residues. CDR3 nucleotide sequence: TGCGCCAGCAGCCAAGAGCGGGAGTACAATGAGCAGTACTTC. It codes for CASSQEREYNEQYF.

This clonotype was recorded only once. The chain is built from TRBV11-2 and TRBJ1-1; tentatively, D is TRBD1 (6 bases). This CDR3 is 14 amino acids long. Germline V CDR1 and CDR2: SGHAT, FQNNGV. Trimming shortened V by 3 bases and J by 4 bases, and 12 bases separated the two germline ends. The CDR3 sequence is CASSFTNRATEAFF. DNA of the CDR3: TGTGCCAGCAGCTTCACGAACAGGGCCACTGAAGCTTTCTTT.

DNA of the CDR3: TGTGCCTGGAGTGCAGGGACTACCTACGAGCAGTACTTC. This translates into CAWSAGTTYEQYF. V usage is TRBV30 and J usage is TRBJ2-7; 7 bases match TRBD2. The CDR3 totals 13 residues. Germline trimming cut 1 base from V and 2 bases from J; bases unmatched to any gene: 2. Germline V gene sequence: CDR1 GTSNPN, CDR2 SVGIG (reference sequence).

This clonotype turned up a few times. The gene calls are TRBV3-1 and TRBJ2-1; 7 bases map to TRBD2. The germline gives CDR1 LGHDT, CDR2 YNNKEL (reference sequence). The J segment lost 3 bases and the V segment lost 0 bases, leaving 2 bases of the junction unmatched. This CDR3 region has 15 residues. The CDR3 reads CASSQDGTNYNEQFF. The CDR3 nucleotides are TGTGCCAGCAGCCAAGACGGGACTAACTACAATGAGCAGTTCTTC.

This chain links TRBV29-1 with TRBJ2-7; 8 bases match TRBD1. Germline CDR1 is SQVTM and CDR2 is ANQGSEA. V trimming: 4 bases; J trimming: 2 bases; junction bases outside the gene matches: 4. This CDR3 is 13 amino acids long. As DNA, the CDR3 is TGCAGCGTTGGGACAGGGAGGACCTACGAGCAGTACTTC. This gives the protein CSVGTGRTYEQYF.

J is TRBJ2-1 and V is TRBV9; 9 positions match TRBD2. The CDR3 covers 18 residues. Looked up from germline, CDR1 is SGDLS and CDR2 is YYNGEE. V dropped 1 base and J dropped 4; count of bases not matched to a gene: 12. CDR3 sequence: CASSVTASGTPLYNEQFF. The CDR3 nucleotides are TGTGCCAGCAGCGTAACCGCTAGCGGGACTCCCCTTTACAATGAGCAGTTCTTC.

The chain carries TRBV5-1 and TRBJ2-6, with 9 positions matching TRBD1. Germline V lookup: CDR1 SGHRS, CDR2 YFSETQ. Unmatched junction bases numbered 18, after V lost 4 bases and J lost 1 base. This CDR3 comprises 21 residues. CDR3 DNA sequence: TGCGCCAGCAGCCCCCGGGACAGGGATGGAAGTAGGATTTCTGGGGCCAACGTCCTGACTTTC. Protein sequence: CASSPRDRDGSRISGANVLTF.

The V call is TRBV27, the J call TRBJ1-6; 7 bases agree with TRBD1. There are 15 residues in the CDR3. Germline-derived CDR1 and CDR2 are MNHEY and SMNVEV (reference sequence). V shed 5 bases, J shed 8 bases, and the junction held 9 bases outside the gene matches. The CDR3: CASSPSDRADSPLHF. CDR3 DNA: TGTGCCAGCAGTCCGAGCGACAGGGCCGATTCACCCCTCCACTTT.

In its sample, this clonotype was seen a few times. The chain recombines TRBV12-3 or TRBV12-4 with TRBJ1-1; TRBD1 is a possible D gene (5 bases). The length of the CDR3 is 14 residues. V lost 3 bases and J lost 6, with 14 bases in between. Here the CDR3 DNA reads TGTGCCAGCAGTTTTGGGGGTTCGAGGGCTGAAGCTTTCTTT. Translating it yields CASSFGGSRAEAFF.

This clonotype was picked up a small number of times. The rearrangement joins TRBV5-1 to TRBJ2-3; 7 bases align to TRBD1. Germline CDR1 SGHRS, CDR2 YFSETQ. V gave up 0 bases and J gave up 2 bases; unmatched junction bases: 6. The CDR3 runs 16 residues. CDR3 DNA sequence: TGCGCCAGCAGCTTGGGGGGGACAGCCATCACAGATACGCAGTATTTT. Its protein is CASSLGGTAITDTQYF.

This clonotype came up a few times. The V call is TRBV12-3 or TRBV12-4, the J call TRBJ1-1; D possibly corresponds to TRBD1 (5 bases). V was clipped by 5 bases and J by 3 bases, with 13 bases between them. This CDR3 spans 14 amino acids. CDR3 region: CASSLRTGYTEAFF. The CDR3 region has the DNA TGTGCCAGCAGTCTACGTACAGGATACACTGAAGCTTTCTTT.

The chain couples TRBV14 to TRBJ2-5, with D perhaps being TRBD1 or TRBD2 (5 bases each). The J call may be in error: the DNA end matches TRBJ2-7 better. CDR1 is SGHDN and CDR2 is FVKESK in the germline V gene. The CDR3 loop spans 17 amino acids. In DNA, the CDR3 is TGTGCCAGCAGCCAAGGTCTTAGTCGCCAGGGAGACTACGAGCAGTACTTC. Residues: CASSQGLSRQGDYEQYF.

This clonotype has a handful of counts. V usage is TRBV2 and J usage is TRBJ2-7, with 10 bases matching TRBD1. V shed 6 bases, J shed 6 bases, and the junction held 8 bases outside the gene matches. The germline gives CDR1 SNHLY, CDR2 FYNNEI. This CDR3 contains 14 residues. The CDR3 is CASSTGTGALEQYF. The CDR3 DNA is TGTGCCAGCAGCACCGGGACAGGGGCCCTCGAGCAGTACTTC.

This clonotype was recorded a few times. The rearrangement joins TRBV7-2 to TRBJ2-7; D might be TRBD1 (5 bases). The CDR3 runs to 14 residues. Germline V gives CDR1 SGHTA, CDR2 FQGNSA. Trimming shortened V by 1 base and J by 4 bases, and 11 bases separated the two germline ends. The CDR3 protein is CASSLEDIAYEQYF. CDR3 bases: TGTGCCAGCAGCTTAGAGGACATAGCTTACGAGCAGTACTTC.

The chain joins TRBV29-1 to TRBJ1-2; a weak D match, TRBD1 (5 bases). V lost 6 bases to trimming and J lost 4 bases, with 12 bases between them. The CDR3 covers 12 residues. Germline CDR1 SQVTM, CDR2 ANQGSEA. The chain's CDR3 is CSVQDNFYGYTF. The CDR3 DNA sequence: TGCAGCGTCCAGGACAATTTCTATGGCTACACCTTC. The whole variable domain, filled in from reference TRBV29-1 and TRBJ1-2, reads SAVISQKPSRDICQRGTSLTIQCQVDSQVTMMFWYRQQPGQSLTLIATANQGSEATYESGFVIDKFPISRPNLTFSTLTVSNMSPEDSSIYLCSVQDNFYGYTFGSGTRLTVV.

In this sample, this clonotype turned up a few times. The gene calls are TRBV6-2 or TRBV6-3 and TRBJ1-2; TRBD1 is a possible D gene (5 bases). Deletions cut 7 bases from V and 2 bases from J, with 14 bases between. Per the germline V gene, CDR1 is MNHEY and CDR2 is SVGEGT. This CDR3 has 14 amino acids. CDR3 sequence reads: CASNYGALNYGYTF. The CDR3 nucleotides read TGTGCCAGCAACTATGGGGCGTTAAACTATGGCTACACCTTC.

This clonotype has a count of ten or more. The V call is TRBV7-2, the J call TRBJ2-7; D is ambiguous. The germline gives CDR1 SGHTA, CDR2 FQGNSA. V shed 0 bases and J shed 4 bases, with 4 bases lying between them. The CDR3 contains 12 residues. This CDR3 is CASSLAQYEQYF. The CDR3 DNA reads TGTGCCAGCAGCTTAGCACAGTACGAGCAGTACTTC. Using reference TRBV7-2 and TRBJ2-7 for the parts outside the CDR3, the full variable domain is GAGVSQSPSNKVTEKGKDVELRCDPISGHTALYWYRQSLGQGLEFLIYFQGNSAPDKSGLPSDRFSAERTGGSVSTLTIQRTQQEDSAVYLCASSLAQYEQYFGPGTRLTVT.

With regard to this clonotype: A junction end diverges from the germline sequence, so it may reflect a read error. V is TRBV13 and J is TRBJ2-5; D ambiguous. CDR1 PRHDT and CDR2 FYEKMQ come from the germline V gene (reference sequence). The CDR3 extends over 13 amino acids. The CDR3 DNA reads TGTGTCAGCAGCCTACAGAGCCAAGAGACCCAGTACTTC. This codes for CVSSLQSQETQYF.

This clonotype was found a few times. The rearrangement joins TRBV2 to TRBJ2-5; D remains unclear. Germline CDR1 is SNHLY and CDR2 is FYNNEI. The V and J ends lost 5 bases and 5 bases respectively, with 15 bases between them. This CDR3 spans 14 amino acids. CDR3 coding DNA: TGTGCCAGCAGTAAGCCTGCCGCCAGGGAGACCCAGTACTTC. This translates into CASSKPAARETQYF.

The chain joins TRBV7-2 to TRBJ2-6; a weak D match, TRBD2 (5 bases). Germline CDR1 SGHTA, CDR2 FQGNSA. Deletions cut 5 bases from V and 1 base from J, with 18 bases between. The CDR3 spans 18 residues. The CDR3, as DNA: TGTGCCAGCAGCGGTACAACGCGGGCCCATTCTGGGGCCAACGTCCTGACTTTC. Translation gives CASSGTTRAHSGANVLTF.

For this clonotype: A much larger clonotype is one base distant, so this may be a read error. The CDR3 reads CASSFDIWAVREGEQFF. The CDR3 DNA sequence: TGCGCCAGCAGCTTTGACATTTGGGCCGTTCGCGAGGGTGAGCAGTTCTTC. The chain links TRBV5-1 to TRBJ2-1; TRBD2 is a possible D gene (5 bases). This CDR3 is 17 amino acids long. Per germline, CDR1 SGHRS and CDR2 YFSETQ. The V gene lost 2 bases and the J gene lost 9 bases, with 24 bases spanning the gap.